Listed below are T cell receptor beta chains from one sample, sequenced in a study of T cell changes during pregnancy in multiple sclerosis. The method was immunoSEQ multiplex PCR; TCRdb's version includes in-frame clones alone and lacks a portion of them. The data contain approximately 69,000 clones, around nine tenths of them singletons. Sequences were derived from peripheral blood, sampled in the second trimester of pregnancy. The receptor set was obtained from a female donor in good health, enrolled as a control in a pregnancy study. Both conserved end residues are part of each CDR3. Fields, in order: D gene, V gene, clone size, J gene, CDR3 protein, CDR3 DNA. The D gene is left open where the match is weak. Size is stated for part of the rows, as once, few or many counts, or as a class when the clone is expanded.

d_call: TRBD1
v_call: TRBV7-2
clone_size: .
j_call: TRBJ2-7
cdr3_aa: CASSLSRTGYEQYF
cdr3_nt: TGTGCCAGCAGCTTATCCCGGACAGGGTACGAGCAGTACTTC

d_call: TRBD1
v_call: TRBV6-1
clone_size: .
j_call: TRBJ1-5
cdr3_aa: CASRRGQVDQPQHF
cdr3_nt: TGTGCCAGCAGGAGAGGACAGGTCGATCAGCCCCAGCATTTT

d_call: .
v_call: TRBV9
clone_size: .
j_call: TRBJ1-2
cdr3_aa: CASSVGTRGYTF
cdr3_nt: TGTGCCAGCAGCGTCGGGACTCGCGGCTACACCTTC

d_call: .
v_call: TRBV11-3
clone_size: .
j_call: TRBJ2-1
cdr3_aa: CASSFSYNEQFF
cdr3_nt: TGTGCCAGCAGCTTCAGTTACAATGAGCAGTTCTTC

d_call: TRBD1
v_call: TRBV7-8
clone_size: .
j_call: TRBJ2-7
cdr3_aa: CASSFPDRGFISYEQYF
cdr3_nt: TGTGCCAGCAGCTTCCCAGACAGGGGATTTATTTCCTACGAGCAGTACTTC

d_call: .
v_call: TRBV28
clone_size: .
j_call: TRBJ1-6
cdr3_aa: CASTGSSYNSPLHF
cdr3_nt: TGTGCCAGCACCGGGAGCTCCTATAATTCACCCCTCCACTTT

d_call: TRBD1
v_call: TRBV6-5
clone_size: .
j_call: TRBJ1-6
cdr3_aa: CASSRQGNSPLHF
cdr3_nt: TGTGCCAGCAGCCGACAGGGTAATTCACCCCTCCACTTT

d_call: .
v_call: TRBV5-1
clone_size: .
j_call: TRBJ2-1
cdr3_aa: CASSSNTYNEQFF
cdr3_nt: TGCGCCAGCAGCTCGAACACCTACAATGAGCAGTTCTTC

d_call: .
v_call: TRBV28
clone_size: once
j_call: TRBJ2-5
cdr3_aa: CASMRRVQETQYF
cdr3_nt: TGTGCCAGCATGAGAAGAGTACAAGAGACCCAGTACTTC

d_call: TRBD1
v_call: TRBV4-3
clone_size: few
j_call: TRBJ1-1
cdr3_aa: CASSLRQGQGNTEAFF
cdr3_nt: TGCGCCAGCAGCCTACGGCAGGGACAGGGTAACACTGAAGCTTTCTTT

d_call: .
v_call: TRBV19
clone_size: .
j_call: TRBJ1-2
cdr3_aa: CASSAGIPFYGYTF
cdr3_nt: TGTGCCAGTAGCGCCGGGATTCCTTTCTATGGCTACACCTTC

d_call: TRBD1
v_call: TRBV13
clone_size: .
j_call: TRBJ1-1
cdr3_aa: CASSVGQGFTEAFF
cdr3_nt: TGTGCCAGCAGCGTCGGACAGGGTTTCACTGAAGCTTTCTTT

d_call: .
v_call: TRBV28
clone_size: .
j_call: TRBJ1-5
cdr3_aa: CASSFPREDQPQHF
cdr3_nt: TGTGCCAGCAGTTTCCCCAGGGAGGATCAGCCCCAGCATTTT

d_call: TRBD1
v_call: TRBV13
clone_size: .
j_call: TRBJ1-5
cdr3_aa: CASSFGRGLVPQHF
cdr3_nt: TGTGCCAGCAGCTTTGGCAGGGGGCTGGTGCCCCAGCATTTT

d_call: .
v_call: TRBV18
clone_size: .
j_call: TRBJ1-1
cdr3_aa: CASSPQGEGTEAFF
cdr3_nt: TGTGCCAGCTCACCACAGGGGGAGGGCACTGAAGCTTTCTTT

d_call: TRBD1
v_call: TRBV7-2
clone_size: .
j_call: TRBJ1-2
cdr3_aa: CASSAPGQGNYGYTF
cdr3_nt: TGTGCCAGCAGCGCTCCGGGACAGGGGAACTATGGCTACACCTTC

d_call: .
v_call: TRBV7-3
clone_size: .
j_call: TRBJ1-2
cdr3_aa: CASSSFPDYGYTF
cdr3_nt: TGTGCCAGCAGCTCATTCCCGGACTATGGCTACACCTTC